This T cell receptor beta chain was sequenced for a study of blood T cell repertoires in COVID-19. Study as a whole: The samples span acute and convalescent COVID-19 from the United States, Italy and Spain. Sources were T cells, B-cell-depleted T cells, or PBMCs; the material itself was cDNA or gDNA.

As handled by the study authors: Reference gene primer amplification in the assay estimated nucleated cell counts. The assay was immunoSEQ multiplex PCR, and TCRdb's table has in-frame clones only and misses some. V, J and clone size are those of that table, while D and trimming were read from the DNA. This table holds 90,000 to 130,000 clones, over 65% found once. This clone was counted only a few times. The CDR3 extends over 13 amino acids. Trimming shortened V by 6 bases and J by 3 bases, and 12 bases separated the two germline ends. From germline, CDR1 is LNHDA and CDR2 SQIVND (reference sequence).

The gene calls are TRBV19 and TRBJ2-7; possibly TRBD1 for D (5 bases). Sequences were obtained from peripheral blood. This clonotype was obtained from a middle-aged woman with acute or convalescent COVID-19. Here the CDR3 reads CASSGRDGYEQYF. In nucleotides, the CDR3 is TGTGCCAGTAGCGGCAGGGATGGCTACGAGCAGTACTTC.